This TCR beta chain originates from a study of patients and donors after allogeneic stem cell transplantation. Germline-derived CDR1 and CDR2 are DFQATT and SNEGSKA (reference sequence). The CDR3 is 13 amino acids. Trimming stripped 3 bases from V and 0 bases from J, with 6 bases between. A single record per CDR3 protein comes from TCRdb applying MiXCR to the RT-PCR reads. Of more than 850,000 distinct CDR3 sequences listed, about a sixth are singletons. This clonotype was counted ten times or more. This receptor was taken from a human donor who was either an allogeneic HSCT recipient or a stem cell or donor lymphocyte infusion donor (not recorded which). It is not recorded whose cells these are; they may come from a transplant donor. The specimen was blood, either unsorted or a sorted T cell fraction (not recorded which). This chain uses TRBV20-1 with TRBJ1-5; D gene ambiguous. CDR3 DNA: TGCAGTGCTAGCCCAGCTAGCAATCAGCCCCAGCATTTT. Its translation is CSASPASNQPQHF.